The 27 T cell receptor beta chains below all came from one sample that was sequenced in a study of T cells in Graves' hyperthyroidism and ophthalmopathy. RNA transcripts served as the template for amplifying TCR beta CDR3 regions. Researchers ran a first-round RT-PCR on the TCR CDR3 using the HTBI primer set. Each CDR3 protein gets one entry after TCRdb re-called the multiplex PCR reads with MiXCR. The table records a few hundred thousand distinct CDR3 sequences, around an eighth of them present only once. The sample consisted of blood. The receptors here all came from a man aged 25-40 years with Graves' hyperthyroidism that later progressed to Graves' ophthalmopathy.

This clonotype was seen many times. The gene calls are TRBV7-2 and TRBJ1-4; D is unresolved. The CDR3 loop spans 15 amino acids. Germline V gives CDR1 SGHTA, CDR2 FQGNSA. V was shortened by 2 bases and J by 5 bases, with 12 bases between the two germline ends. The CDR3 protein is CASSLHNTLNEKLFF. The CDR3 bases are TGTGCCAGCAGCTTACATAACACTTTAAATGAAAAACTGTTTTTT.

On this clonotype itself: A much bigger clone sits one base away, suggesting this may be a read error. J is TRBJ2-5 and V is TRBV2, with D possibly called TRBD1 or TRBD2 (5 bases each). Trimming removed 7 bases at V and 4 bases at J, with 10 bases between. Germline V lookup: CDR1 SNHLY, CDR2 FYNNEI. The CDR3 runs to 12 residues. The CDR3, as DNA: TGTGCCAGCATGGGGGATGGAGAGACCCAGTACTTC. It yields the protein CASMGDGETQYF. The variable domain in full, completed from reference TRBV2 and TRBJ2-5, reads EPEVTQTPSHQVTQMGQEVILRCVPISNHLYFYWYRQILGQKVEFLVSFYNNEISEKSEIFDDQFSVERPDGSNFTLKIRSTKLEDSAMYFCASMGDGETQYFGPGTRLLVL.

The V call is TRBV7-2, the J call TRBJ1-5, with D tentatively TRBD1 (6 bases). The CDR3 runs 14 residues. The germline CDR1 and CDR2 sequences are SGHTA and FQGNSA. Trimming stripped 3 bases from V and 4 bases from J, with 10 bases between. The chain's CDR3 is CASSLDSVNQPQHF. CDR3 sequence (DNA): TGTGCCAGCAGCTTGGACAGCGTAAATCAGCCCCAGCATTTT.

There are many counts of this clonotype. This chain connects TRBV6-5 to TRBJ2-7; D is possibly TRBD1 (6 bases). This CDR3 spans 17 amino acids. Germline CDR1 is MNHEY and CDR2 is SVGAGI. The V gene lost 1 base and the J gene lost 4 bases, with 20 bases spanning the gap. CDR3 DNA sequence: TGTGCCAGCAGTTACTGCGGACAGTATAATCGGCAATACGAGCAGTACTTC. This encodes CASSYCGQYNRQYEQYF.

This clonotype turned up a few times. The chain joins TRBV19 to TRBJ1-5, with D possibly being TRBD1 (6 bases). V was pared by 2 bases and J by 2 bases, with 16 bases between. The CDR3 sequence is 17 residues long. From germline, CDR1 is LNHDA and CDR2 SQIVND (reference sequence). CDR3 residues: CASSIRGQTWGNQPQHF. Written as DNA, the CDR3 is TGTGCCAGTAGTATACGGGGACAAACATGGGGCAATCAGCCCCAGCATTTT.

A remark on this clonotype: Since a much larger clone is just one base distant, this may be a read error. This sequence joins TRBV29-1 and TRBJ2-5; D perhaps matches TRBD2 (6 bases). The germline V gene has CDR1 SQVTM and CDR2 ANQGSEA. The CDR3 extends over 14 amino acids. Here the CDR3 reads CNSESGGIRETQYF. As DNA, the CDR3 is TGCAACAGTGAATCTGGAGGGATCCGGGAGACCCAGTACTTC.

This clonotype was seen repeatedly, ten times or more. The chain combines TRBV2 with TRBJ1-2; tentatively, D is TRBD1 (5 bases). Germline CDR1 reads SNHLY; CDR2 reads FYNNEI. Deletions cut 3 bases from V and 9 bases from J, with 17 bases between. This CDR3 spans 14 amino acids. In DNA, the CDR3 is TGTGCCAGCAGTGATAGGGGTATTGGGATTCGCTACACCTTC. It is translated as CASSDRGIGIRYTF.

This clonotype was seen repeatedly, ten times or more. The chain has TRBV6-1 and TRBJ1-1; D possibly corresponds to TRBD1 (5 bases). The germline V and J ends were trimmed by 7 bases and 0 bases, with 21 bases remaining between them. The CDR3 extends over 17 amino acids. In germline, CDR1 is MNHNS, CDR2 SASEGT. The CDR3 region has the DNA TGTGCCAGCAACGGAAACCGGGGGAGCAGACTGAACACTGAAGCTTTCTTT. Protein: CASNGNRGSRLNTEAFF.

The sample holds many counts of this clonotype. The chain combines TRBV28 with TRBJ2-2; 7 nucleotides line up with TRBD1. The trim removed 3 bases at V and 5 bases at J, leaving 3 bases unmatched. The CDR3 spans 14 residues. CDR1 MDHEN and CDR2 SYDVKM come from the germline V gene. CDR3: CASSLTGSTGELFF. The CDR3 DNA reads TGTGCCAGCAGTTTGACAGGGAGTACCGGGGAGCTGTTTTTT.

At least ten counts were recorded for this clonotype. As DNA, the CDR3 is TGTGCCAGCAGCTTAGGGGGACAGGGTCACACCATATATTTT. It codes for CASSLGGQGHTIYF. This chain joins TRBV28 and TRBJ1-3, with TRBD1 matching over 9 bases. The CDR3 is made up of 14 amino acids. Germline V gene lookup returns CDR1 MDHEN and CDR2 SYDVKM. V lost 6 bases to trimming and J lost 8 bases; unmatched junction nucleotides: 8.

This clonotype was recorded at least ten times. This chain joins TRBV18 and TRBJ1-2; 8 positions agree with TRBD1. Germline loops: CDR1 KGHSH, CDR2 LQKENI. J lost 2 bases, V lost 6 bases, and 5 bases had no gene match. The CDR3 has 14 amino acids. CDR3 amino acids: CASSGRDRNYGYTF. CDR3 nucleotides: TGTGCCAGCTCGGGACGGGACAGGAACTATGGCTACACCTTC.

At least ten counts were recorded for this clonotype. The V and J genes are TRBV2 and TRBJ1-2; TRBD1 matches at 8 bases. Germline loops: CDR1 SNHLY, CDR2 FYNNEI. V was clipped by 6 bases and J by 0 bases; unmatched bases: 6. This CDR3 spans 15 amino acids. The DNA of the CDR3 is TGTGCCAGCAGGGGTGACAGGGGAACTAACTATGGCTACACCTTC. Protein: CASRGDRGTNYGYTF.

This clonotype was observed a handful of times. V and J are TRBV5-6 and TRBJ1-1; D remains ambiguous. This CDR3 region has 12 residues. V dropped 4 bases and J dropped 11 bases, with 15 bases sitting between them. From germline, CDR1 is SGHDT and CDR2 YYEEEE. The CDR3 protein is CASSADGTKAFF. The DNA of the CDR3 is TGTGCCAGCAGCGCAGATGGCACTAAGGCTTTCTTT.

This clonotype was detected ten times or more. The chain couples TRBV24-1 to TRBJ2-2; tentatively, D is TRBD1 (5 bases). Trimming cost V 1 base and J 2 bases, with 10 bases left between them. Germline V gives CDR1 KGHDR, CDR2 SFDVKD. The CDR3 loop spans 16 amino acids. The CDR3 region has the DNA TGTGCCACCAGTGATTTAAGGGGAATCAACACCGGGGAGCTGTTTTTT. It encodes CATSDLRGINTGELFF.

This clonotype was detected only once. This chain joins TRBV9 and TRBJ1-1, with 7 nucleotides matching TRBD1. Germline CDR1 and CDR2: SGDLS and YYNGEE. V was pared by 3 bases and J by 8 bases, with 10 bases of the junction left unmatched. The CDR3 is 14 residues long. CDR3 sequence: CASSAGGQNREAFF. In DNA, the CDR3 is TGTGCCAGCAGCGCCGGGGGACAGAATAGAGAAGCTTTCTTT.

The chain carries TRBV30 and TRBJ2-3, with TRBD1 as a possible D gene (6 bases). The V and J ends lost 3 bases and 1 base respectively, with 8 bases between them. Germline loops: CDR1 GTSNPN, CDR2 SVGIG (reference sequence). The CDR3 length is 13 residues. The CDR3 DNA sequence: TGTGCCTGGAGGGCAGGGGGCACAGATACGCAGTATTTT. It translates to CAWRAGGTDTQYF.

This clonotype was seen at least ten times. This sequence joins TRBV6-6 and TRBJ2-5; D might be TRBD1 (6 bases). Germline-derived CDR1 and CDR2 are MNHNY and SVGAGI (reference sequence). CDR3 length: 15 amino acids. The V end lost 2 bases, the J end lost 5 bases, and 15 bases lay between the germline ends. The CDR3 DNA follows: TGTGCCAGCAGTTACCCCCCACAGGGACACGAGACCCAGTACTTC. Protein product: CASSYPPQGHETQYF.

The CDR3 coding sequence is TGTGCCAGCAGTTACCGGGACAGGGGGTTCCAAGAGACCCAGTACTTC. This encodes CASSYRDRGFQETQYF. The rearrangement links TRBV6-5 to TRBJ2-5, with TRBD1 matching 11 bases. Germline-derived CDR1 and CDR2 are MNHEY and SVGAGI. This CDR3 region has 16 residues. V shed 2 bases and J 1 base; nucleotides not matched to a gene: 3.

In this sample, this clonotype turned up many times. The V call is TRBV6-5, the J call TRBJ1-1; no clear D gene. Germline CDR1 MNHEY, CDR2 SVGAGI. The CDR3 contains 14 residues. V was pared by 0 bases and J by 5 bases, with 10 bases between. The CDR3: CASSYSKGVTEAFF. The CDR3 DNA follows: TGTGCCAGCAGTTACTCGAAGGGAGTTACTGAAGCTTTCTTT.

V gene TRBV6-1 combines with J gene TRBJ1-5; TRBD1 is a possible D gene (6 bases). Deletions cut 7 bases from V and 4 bases from J, with 14 bases between. The CDR3 is made up of 14 amino acids. The V gene's germline CDR1 is MNHNS and CDR2 SASEGT. In DNA form, the CDR3 reads TGTGCCAGCACCCCTACAGGGTTTAATCAGCCCCAGCATTTT. It encodes CASTPTGFNQPQHF.

This clonotype has ten or more counts. The chain links TRBV28 to TRBJ2-7; D may be TRBD2 (5 bases). V was pared by 5 bases and J by 6 bases, with 8 bases between. The germline CDR1 and CDR2 sequences are MDHEN and SYDVKM. This CDR3 is 11 amino acids long. CDR3 residues: CASSTRVEQYF. DNA for the CDR3: TGTGCCAGCAGTACGCGGGTCGAGCAGTACTTC.

This clonotype was counted ten times or more. The chain employs TRBV10-3 and TRBJ1-4, with D perhaps matching TRBD1 (5 bases). Per the germline V gene, CDR1 is ENHRY and CDR2 is SYGVKD. CDR3 length equals 15 residues. The V and J ends lost 4 bases and 3 bases respectively, with 12 bases between them. The DNA for the CDR3 is TGTGCCATCAGTGTGGGAGGGACGTCTAATGAAAAACTGTTTTTT. Translation gives CAISVGGTSNEKLFF.

There are a few counts of this clonotype. The chain links TRBV20-1 to TRBJ2-3; D is possibly TRBD1 (5 bases). The CDR3 has 14 residues. The V gene's germline CDR1 is DFQATT and CDR2 SNEGSKA (reference sequence). V shed 6 bases and J shed 6 bases, with 19 bases lying between them. CDR3: CSAHFRGHQDTQYF. Written as DNA, the CDR3 is TGCAGTGCCCACTTTAGGGGCCACCAGGATACGCAGTATTTT.

There are many counts of this clonotype. The chain is built from TRBV6-1 and TRBJ2-3, with TRBD2 identical over 14 bases. This CDR3 contains 15 residues. Germline CDR1 and CDR2: MNHNS and SASEGT. V trimming: 6 bases; J trimming: 4 bases; junction bases outside the gene matches: 3. CDR3 loop: CASSGLAGGADTQYF. CDR3 coding DNA: TGTGCCAGCAGCGGACTAGCGGGGGGTGCAGATACGCAGTATTTT.

The chain is built from TRBV5-1 and TRBJ1-5, with D unclear. CDR3 size: 14 residues. Trimming stripped 5 bases from V and 8 bases from J, with 17 bases between. The germline CDR1 and CDR2 sequences are SGHRS and YFSETQ. CDR3 residues: CASRPTEIWEPQHF. The CDR3 bases are TGCGCCAGCAGACCTACTGAGATCTGGGAGCCCCAGCATTTT.

The rearrangement uses TRBV18 and TRBJ1-3; D remains ambiguous. Trimming cost V 3 bases and J 0 bases, with 9 bases left between them. Germline values: CDR1 KGHSH, CDR2 LQKENI. The length of the CDR3 is 15 residues. CDR3 protein: CASSPRTDSGNTIYF. CDR3 nucleotides: TGTGCCAGCTCACCCCGGACTGACTCTGGAAACACCATATATTTT. Drawing the rest from reference TRBV18 and TRBJ1-3, the complete variable domain is NAGVMQNPRHLVRRRGQEARLRCSPMKGHSHVYWYRQLPEEGLKFMVYLQKENIIDESGMPKERFSAEFPKEGPSILRIQQVVRGDSAAYFCASSPRTDSGNTIYFGEGSWLTVV.

This clonotype was recorded only once. A clone one base away is much larger, so this may be a read error. This chain joins TRBV30 and TRBJ1-5, with D tentatively TRBD1 (6 bases). CDR1 GTSNPN and CDR2 SVGIG come from the germline V gene (reference sequence). This CDR3 has 13 amino acids. The CDR3 DNA sequence: TGTGTCCTGGGGGCAGGGACTGTTCAGCCCCAGCATTTT. Translating it yields CVLGAGTVQPQHF.